Listed here is a single TCR beta chain. Original data processing: Amplified reference gene primers provided the basis for estimating nucleated cell counts. Clones were sequenced by immunoSEQ multiplex PCR, and TCRdb holds only the in-frame ones, with some missing. V and J calls and clone size are those listed in that table; D and trimming were worked out from the DNA. This table holds 55,000 to 65,000 clones, 79% found once. The junction had 6 bases not matched to a gene; V was cut back by 6 bases and J by 7 bases. CDR1 is SQVTM, CDR2 ANQGSEA, per germline. The CDR3 sequence is 12 residues long. The sample comes from a study of blood T cell repertoires in COVID-19. Study details: Some COVID-19 samples were acute and others convalescent; all came from the United States, Italy and Spain. In each case, the material was cDNA or gDNA derived from T cells, B-cell-depleted T cells, or PBMCs.

The sequenced sample consisted of peripheral blood. This sequence was found in a man in his sixties with acute or convalescent COVID-19. J is TRBJ1-1 and V is TRBV29-1; 9 bases agree with TRBD1. The CDR3 region has the DNA TGCAGCGTCACACAGGGGGCCGGTGAAGCTTTCTTT. Translated: CSVTQGAGEAFF.